Listed below are T cell receptor beta chains from one sample, sequenced in a study of Graves' ophthalmopathy and Graves' hyperthyroidism. TCRdb called the multiplex PCR reads again in MiXCR, with one record for every CDR3 protein. The sample has 660,000 or so distinct CDR3 sequences, about 40% seen once. What was sequenced was peripheral blood. The receptors were sampled from an adult man with Graves' ophthalmopathy. The CDR3 runs from the conserved cysteine through the conserved F or W. The D gene is left open where the match is weak. Clone size is stated in some rows and not others, as once, few, many or a class when expanded.

D: TRBD2
J: TRBJ2-7
V: TRBV7-3
size: -
length: 15
CDR3: CASSQEASGSYEQYF
DNA: TGTGCCAGCAGCCAAGAGGCTAGCGGGAGCTACGAGCAGTACTTC

D: -
J: TRBJ1-6
V: TRBV7-8
size: once
length: 17
CDR3: CASSSTYDRANGSPLHF
DNA: TGTGCCAGCAGCTCCACGTATGACAGAGCCAATGGTTCACCCCTCCACTTT

D: TRBD1
J: TRBJ2-7
V: TRBV19
size: many
length: 15
CDR3: CASSISRTGAYEQYF
DNA: TGTGCCAGTAGTATCTCCCGGACAGGGGCATACGAGCAGTACTTC

D: -
J: TRBJ1-1
V: TRBV7-9
size: many
length: 14
CDR3: CASSLDGRGSEAFF
DNA: TGTGCCAGCAGCTTGGACGGTCGTGGTTCTGAAGCTTTCTTT

D: -
J: TRBJ2-7
V: TRBV20-1
size: many
length: 13
CDR3: CSLGAGDRYEQYF
DNA: TGCAGTCTGGGGGCGGGAGATCGCTACGAGCAGTACTTC

D: -
J: TRBJ2-7
V: TRBV20-1
size: few
length: 13
CDR3: CSVGILGSYEQYF
DNA: TGCAGTGTTGGTATACTGGGCTCCTACGAGCAGTACTTC

D: TRBD1
J: TRBJ1-2
V: TRBV29-1
size: -
length: 15
CDR3: CSVVTGGLRAYGYTF
DNA: TGCAGCGTTGTGACAGGGGGCCTCCGCGCCTATGGCTACACCTTC

D: TRBD1
J: TRBJ2-7
V: TRBV25-1
size: -
length: 13
CDR3: CASQRDRAYEQYF
DNA: TGTGCCAGCCAGCGGGACAGGGCCTACGAGCAGTACTTC

D: -
J: TRBJ1-2
V: TRBV20-1
size: many
length: 11
CDR3: CSARDGGRFTF
DNA: TGCAGTGCTAGAGATGGCGGGAGGTTCACCTTC

D: TRBD1
J: TRBJ1-4
V: TRBV19
size: -
length: 15
CDR3: CASSVEQGASEKLFF
DNA: TGTGCCAGTAGTGTCGAACAGGGGGCGAGCGAAAAACTGTTTTTT

D: -
J: TRBJ2-2
V: TRBV10-3
size: -
length: 11
CDR3: CAISLTGELFF
DNA: TGTGCCATCAGTCTCACAGGGGAGCTGTTTTTT

D: -
J: TRBJ2-5
V: TRBV7-9
size: many
length: 14
CDR3: CASSLGGYQETQYF
DNA: TGTGCCAGCAGCTTAGGAGGGTACCAAGAGACCCAGTACTTC

D: TRBD1
J: TRBJ2-6
V: TRBV7-3
size: -
length: 18
CDR3: CASSRLETGDSGANVLTF
DNA: TGTGCCAGCAGCAGGCTTGAGACAGGGGACTCTGGGGCCAACGTCCTGACTTTC

D: -
J: TRBJ1-5
V: TRBV10-2
size: many
length: 15
CDR3: CASSEFEGGLQPQHF
DNA: TGCGCCAGCAGTGAGTTCGAGGGGGGGCTTCAGCCCCAGCATTTT

D: -
J: TRBJ2-1
V: TRBV19
size: -
length: 14
CDR3: CASSIQGYNNEQFF
DNA: TGTGCCAGTAGTATACAGGGATATAACAATGAGCAGTTCTTC